This is a list of T cell receptor beta chains from one sample in a study of T cell responses to AZD1222 COVID-19 vaccine. Sequencing used immunoSEQ multiplex PCR; TCRdb keeps in-frame clones, though not all of them. The sample consists of about 120,000 clones, about 87% of them appearing once. The source was peripheral blood, collected on day 0 of AZD1222 vaccination. The receptors shown here come from an adult in good health. CDR3s include the opening cysteine and the closing phenylalanine or tryptophan. Each record gives: D gene, CDR3 length, clone size, V gene, J gene, CDR3 protein, CDR3 DNA. A D gene is named only where the DNA matches it firmly. Clone size is not always given. Where it is, it says once, few, many or a class for expanded clones.

d_gene: TRBD1
len: 14
abundance: -
v_gene: TRBV9
j_gene: TRBJ2-3
CDR3aa: CASSGQGRGDTQYF
CDR3nt: TGTGCCAGCAGCGGACAGGGCCGAGGAGATACGCAGTATTTT

d_gene: TRBD1
len: 15
abundance: -
v_gene: TRBV13
j_gene: TRBJ1-1
CDR3aa: CASSFRQGGNTEAFF
CDR3nt: TGTGCCAGCAGCTTCAGACAGGGGGGGAACACTGAAGCTTTCTTT

d_gene: -
len: 14
abundance: once
v_gene: TRBV7-8
j_gene: TRBJ2-7
CDR3aa: CASSLDPSTYEQYF
CDR3nt: TGTGCCAGCAGCTTAGACCCCTCTACCTACGAGCAGTACTTC

d_gene: -
len: 11
abundance: -
v_gene: TRBV30
j_gene: TRBJ1-1
CDR3aa: CAVKRDTEAFF
CDR3nt: TGTGCCGTTAAAAGGGACACTGAAGCTTTCTTT

d_gene: -
len: 16
abundance: -
v_gene: TRBV7-8
j_gene: TRBJ1-1
CDR3aa: CASSIISGDRDTEAFF
CDR3nt: TGTGCCAGCAGCATAATTTCTGGAGACCGTGACACTGAAGCTTTCTTT

d_gene: TRBD2
len: 14
abundance: few
v_gene: TRBV7-2
j_gene: TRBJ2-1
CDR3aa: CASSPGAGDWGEFF
CDR3nt: TGTGCCAGCAGCCCTGGAGCGGGAGATTGGGGGGAGTTCTTC

d_gene: -
len: 13
abundance: -
v_gene: TRBV27
j_gene: TRBJ2-1
CDR3aa: CASTPYLGYEQFF
CDR3nt: TGTGCCAGCACCCCTTATTTGGGGTATGAGCAGTTCTTC

d_gene: TRBD1
len: 15
abundance: -
v_gene: TRBV11-2
j_gene: TRBJ1-5
CDR3aa: CASSPDRGSNQPQHF
CDR3nt: TGTGCCAGCAGCCCCGACAGGGGTAGCAATCAGCCCCAGCATTTT

d_gene: -
len: 11
abundance: -
v_gene: TRBV6-5
j_gene: TRBJ1-2
CDR3aa: CASRDSLADTF
CDR3nt: TGTGCCAGCAGGGACAGCCTGGCGGACACCTTC

d_gene: TRBD2
len: 14
abundance: -
v_gene: TRBV29-1
j_gene: TRBJ2-5
CDR3aa: CSVEMTSGQETQYF
CDR3nt: TGCAGCGTTGAAATGACTAGCGGCCAAGAGACCCAGTACTTC

d_gene: TRBD2
len: 16
abundance: -
v_gene: TRBV9
j_gene: TRBJ2-1
CDR3aa: CASSVESGGTAREQFF
CDR3nt: TGTGCCAGCAGCGTAGAGAGCGGGGGGACGGCGAGGGAGCAGTTCTTC

d_gene: TRBD1
len: 16
abundance: -
v_gene: TRBV7-2
j_gene: TRBJ2-2
CDR3aa: CASSYRQGANTGELFF
CDR3nt: TGTGCCAGCAGCTACCGACAGGGGGCAAACACCGGGGAGCTGTTTTTT

d_gene: -
len: 14
abundance: -
v_gene: TRBV3-1/TRBV3-2
j_gene: TRBJ2-5
CDR3aa: CASSLRTDLETQYF
CDR3nt: TGTGCCAGCAGCCTTCGGACTGACCTAGAGACCCAGTACTTC

d_gene: -
len: 14
abundance: -
v_gene: TRBV10-2
j_gene: TRBJ2-2
CDR3aa: CATPGTSSAGELFF
CDR3nt: TGCGCCACCCCCGGGACAAGCTCGGCCGGGGAGCTGTTTTTT

d_gene: -
len: 15
abundance: -
v_gene: TRBV27
j_gene: TRBJ1-2
CDR3aa: CASSLGRGENYGYTF
CDR3nt: TGTGCCAGCAGTTTAGGAAGGGGAGAGAACTATGGCTACACCTTC

d_gene: -
len: 15
abundance: -
v_gene: TRBV5-1
j_gene: TRBJ1-6
CDR3aa: CASSLLSSYNSPLHF
CDR3nt: TGCGCCAGCAGCTTGTTAAGCTCCTATAATTCACCCCTCCACTTT

d_gene: TRBD2
len: 17
abundance: few
v_gene: TRBV29-1
j_gene: TRBJ2-1
CDR3aa: CSVVRPQGGSSYNEQFF
CDR3nt: TGCAGCGTTGTAAGACCCCAGGGAGGGAGCTCCTACAATGAGCAGTTCTTC

d_gene: -
len: 14
abundance: -
v_gene: TRBV29-1
j_gene: TRBJ1-1
CDR3aa: CSGRMAGGRTEAFF
CDR3nt: TGCAGCGGTAGGATGGCGGGGGGGAGGACTGAAGCTTTCTTT

d_gene: TRBD2
len: 13
abundance: -
v_gene: TRBV4-1
j_gene: TRBJ2-5
CDR3aa: CASSQVAGGTQYF
CDR3nt: TGCGCCAGCAGCCAAGTTGCGGGAGGGACCCAGTACTTC

d_gene: TRBD1
len: 15
abundance: -
v_gene: TRBV27
j_gene: TRBJ2-7
CDR3aa: CASSRSPDRDYEQYF
CDR3nt: TGTGCCAGCAGTAGGTCTCCGGACAGGGACTACGAGCAGTACTTC

d_gene: TRBD2
len: 14
abundance: -
v_gene: TRBV5-1
j_gene: TRBJ2-1
CDR3aa: CASSLTSKGNEQFF
CDR3nt: TGCGCCAGCAGCCTGACTAGCAAAGGCAATGAGCAGTTCTTC

d_gene: -
len: 13
abundance: -
v_gene: TRBV28
j_gene: TRBJ2-7
CDR3aa: CASRTQKPYEQYF
CDR3nt: TGTGCCAGCAGGACACAGAAACCCTACGAGCAGTACTTC

d_gene: -
len: 13
abundance: -
v_gene: TRBV3-1/TRBV3-2
j_gene: TRBJ2-7
CDR3aa: CASSQGNKAGQYF
CDR3nt: TGTGCCAGCAGCCAAGGAAATAAGGCAGGGCAGTACTTC

d_gene: TRBD2
len: 15
abundance: few
v_gene: TRBV7-9
j_gene: TRBJ2-1
CDR3aa: CASSYSGGAYNEQFF
CDR3nt: TGTGCCAGCAGTTATAGCGGGGGGGCCTACAATGAGCAGTTCTTC

d_gene: TRBD1
len: 19
abundance: -
v_gene: TRBV11-3
j_gene: TRBJ2-5
CDR3aa: CASSLDTATAGTGEETQYF
CDR3nt: TGTGCCAGCAGCTTAGACACCGCAACCGCCGGGACAGGGGAAGAGACCCAGTACTTC

d_gene: -
len: 15
abundance: -
v_gene: TRBV7-9
j_gene: TRBJ1-1
CDR3aa: CASSLREGGNTEAFF
CDR3nt: TGTGCCAGCAGCTTACGGGAGGGGGGGAACACTGAAGCTTTCTTT

d_gene: -
len: 13
abundance: -
v_gene: TRBV30
j_gene: TRBJ1-4
CDR3aa: CAWSVLINEKLFF
CDR3nt: TGTGCCTGGAGTGTACTAATCAATGAAAAACTGTTTTTT